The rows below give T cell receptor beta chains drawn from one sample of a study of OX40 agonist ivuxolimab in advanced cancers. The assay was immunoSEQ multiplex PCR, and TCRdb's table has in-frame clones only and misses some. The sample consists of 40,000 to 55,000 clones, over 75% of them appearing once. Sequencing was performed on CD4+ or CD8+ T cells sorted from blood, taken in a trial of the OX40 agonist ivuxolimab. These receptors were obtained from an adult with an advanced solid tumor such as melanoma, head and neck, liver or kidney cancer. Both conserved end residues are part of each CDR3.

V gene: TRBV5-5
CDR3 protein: CASSLPLKGQRFSNQPQHF

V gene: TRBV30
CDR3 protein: CAWSVLSASGNTIYF

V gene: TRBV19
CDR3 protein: CASSIGQGYYEQYF

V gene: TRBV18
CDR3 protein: CASSPSTGAAGELFF

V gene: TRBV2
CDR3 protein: CASSRSSGANVLTF

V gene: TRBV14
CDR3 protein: CASSQGVGPSYEQYF

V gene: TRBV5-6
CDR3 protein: CASSLGEARRYEQYF

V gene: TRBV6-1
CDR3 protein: CASSFGLNTGELFF

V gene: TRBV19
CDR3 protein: CASSRTGVTEAFF

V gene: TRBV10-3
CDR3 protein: CAISETTTGKNTGELFF

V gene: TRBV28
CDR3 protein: CATGGQNYEQYF

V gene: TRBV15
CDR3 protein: CATSREQAYEQYF

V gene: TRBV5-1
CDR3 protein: CASSSGTGGLEQYF

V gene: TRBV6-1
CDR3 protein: CASSERTGDVGEQYF

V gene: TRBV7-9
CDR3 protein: CASSLTSGEQFF

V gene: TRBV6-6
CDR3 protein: CASAQRDISLPEQYF

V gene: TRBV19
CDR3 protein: CASSGRTGGYGYTF

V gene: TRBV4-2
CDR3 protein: CASRETRSSGNTIYF

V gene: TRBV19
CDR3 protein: CASSLLRGTEAFF

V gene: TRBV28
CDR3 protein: CASTRQGSYEQYF

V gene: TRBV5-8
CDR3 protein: CASRTINGGRGYTF

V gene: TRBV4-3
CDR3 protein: CASSQDPQGIYEQYF

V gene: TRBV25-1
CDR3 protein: CASSEQEISSYNEQFF

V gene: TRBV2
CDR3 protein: CASPEEGSGYTF

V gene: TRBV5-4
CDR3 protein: CASRPPWGDTQYF

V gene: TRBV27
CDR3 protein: CASSGTSGRAREQFF

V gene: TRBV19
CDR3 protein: CASSISSGMYNEQFF

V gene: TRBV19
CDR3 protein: CASSISYRTSRDTQYF